The 8 T cell receptor beta chains presented below share a single source sample, sequenced in a study of cytomegalovirus exposure and HLA in healthy donors. Vbeta (60) and Jbeta (13) primers were used in the PCR. Produced via immunoSEQ multiplex PCR; TCRdb's table is partial and in-frame only. The sample records more than 110,000 clones, about 80% being singletons. Specimen: PBMCs. The receptor source for this set is a man aged 30-40 years in good health and CMV-seronegative.

The rearrangement links TRBV9 to TRBJ2-5; 7 bases align to TRBD2. The ends lost 0 bases at V and 4 bases at J; junction bases unmatched: 6. This CDR3 is built from 15 residues. From germline, CDR1 is SGDLS and CDR2 YYNGEE. The CDR3 loop is CASSVVLGGRETQYF. In DNA form, the CDR3 reads TGTGCCAGCAGCGTAGTGTTGGGAGGGCGAGAGACCCAGTACTTC.

V usage is TRBV5-1 and J usage is TRBJ2-7, with 9 bases identical to TRBD1. J lost 3 bases, V lost 4 bases, and 5 bases had no gene match. In germline, CDR1 is SGHRS, CDR2 YFSETQ. The CDR3 totals 14 residues. The CDR3 region is CASSPRDRVYEQYF. CDR3 DNA sequence: TGCGCCAGCAGCCCCCGGGACAGGGTCTACGAGCAGTACTTC. Filled out from reference TRBV5-1 and TRBJ2-7, the complete variable domain reads KAGVTQTPRYLIKTRGQQVTLSCSPISGHRSVSWYQQTPGQGLQFLFEYFSETQRNKGNFPGRFSGRQFSNSRSEMNVSTLELGDSALYLCASSPRDRVYEQYFGPGTRLTVT.

This chain uses TRBV29-1 with TRBJ2-7, with 9 bases identical to TRBD1. The J segment lost 2 bases and the V segment lost 5 bases, leaving 7 bases of the junction unmatched. The CDR3 extends over 14 amino acids. CDR1 and CDR2 from the germline V gene are SQVTM and ANQGSEA. This CDR3 is CSVLGTGPTYEQYF. The CDR3 DNA reads TGCAGCGTTTTGGGGACAGGGCCGACCTACGAGCAGTACTTC.

J is TRBJ1-1 and V is TRBV10-2; maybe TRBD1 (6 bases). The germline gives CDR1 WSHSY, CDR2 SAAADI. V dropped 0 bases and J dropped 0 bases, with 23 bases sitting between them. This CDR3 has 20 residues. The CDR3 reads CASSESVALLQGSMNTEAFF. The CDR3 DNA follows: TGCGCCAGCAGTGAGTCGGTAGCCCTCCTCCAGGGGTCCATGAACACTGAAGCTTTCTTT.

J is TRBJ1-2 and V is TRBV5-4; 7 bases align to TRBD1. The germline CDR1 and CDR2 sequences are SGHNT and YYREEE (reference sequence). Trimming cost V 5 bases and J 7 bases; bases outside gene matches: 8. The CDR3 totals 13 residues. CDR3 amino acids: CASRTGTAGGYTF. The CDR3 DNA reads TGTGCCAGCAGAACCGGGACAGCAGGTGGCTACACCTTC.

This chain links TRBV28 with TRBJ1-2, with TRBD1 as a possible D gene (6 bases). Trimming pared 1 base from V and 6 bases from J, leaving 12 bases between. CDR1 is MDHEN and CDR2 is SYDVKM in the germline V gene. CDR3 length equals 14 residues. The CDR3 loop reads CASSLLTQGNGYTF. The CDR3 nucleotides read TGTGCCAGCAGTTTATTAACCCAGGGGAATGGCTACACCTTC.

The chain uses TRBV30 and TRBJ2-7, with 8 positions matching TRBD1. The J segment lost 1 base and the V segment lost 6 bases, leaving 11 bases of the junction unmatched. The germline gives CDR1 GTSNPN, CDR2 SVGIG (reference sequence). The length of the CDR3 is 15 residues. The CDR3 reads CACRRQGSTSYEQYF. Here the CDR3 DNA reads TGTGCCTGCCGGAGACAGGGGTCGACGTCCTACGAGCAGTACTTC.

The gene calls are TRBV18 and TRBJ2-2; 11 nucleotides agree with TRBD1. Per germline, CDR1 KGHSH and CDR2 LQKENI. There are 17 residues in the CDR3. The V segment lost 0 bases and the J segment 4 bases; nucleotides outside the gene matches: 4. The CDR3: CASSPPGQGAFTGELFF. Here the CDR3 DNA reads TGTGCCAGCTCACCACCAGGACAGGGGGCCTTCACCGGGGAGCTGTTTTTT.